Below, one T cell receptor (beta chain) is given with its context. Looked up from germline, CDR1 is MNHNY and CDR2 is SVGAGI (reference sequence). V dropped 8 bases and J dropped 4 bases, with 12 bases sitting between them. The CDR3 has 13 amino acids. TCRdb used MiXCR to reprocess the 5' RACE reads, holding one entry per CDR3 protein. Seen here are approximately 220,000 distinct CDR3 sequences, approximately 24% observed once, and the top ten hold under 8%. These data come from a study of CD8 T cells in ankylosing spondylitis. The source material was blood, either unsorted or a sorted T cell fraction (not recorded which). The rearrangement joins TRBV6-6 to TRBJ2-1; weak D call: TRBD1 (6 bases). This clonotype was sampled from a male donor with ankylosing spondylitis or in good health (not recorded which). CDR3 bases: TGTGCCAGCGTCAGACAGGATTACAATGAGCAGTTCTTC. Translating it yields CASVRQDYNEQFF.